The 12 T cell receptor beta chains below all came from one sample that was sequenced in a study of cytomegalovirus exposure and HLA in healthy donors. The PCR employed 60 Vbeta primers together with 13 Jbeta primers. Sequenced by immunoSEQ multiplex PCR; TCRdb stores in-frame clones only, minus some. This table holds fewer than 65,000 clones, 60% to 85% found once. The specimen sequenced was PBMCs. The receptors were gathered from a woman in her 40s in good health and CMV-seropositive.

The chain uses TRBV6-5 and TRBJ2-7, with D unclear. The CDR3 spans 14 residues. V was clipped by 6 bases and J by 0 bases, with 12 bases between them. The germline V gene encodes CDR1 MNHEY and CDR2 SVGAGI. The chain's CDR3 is CASSRTRSSYEQYF. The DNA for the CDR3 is TGTGCCAGCAGCCGTACCCGGAGCTCCTACGAGCAGTACTTC.

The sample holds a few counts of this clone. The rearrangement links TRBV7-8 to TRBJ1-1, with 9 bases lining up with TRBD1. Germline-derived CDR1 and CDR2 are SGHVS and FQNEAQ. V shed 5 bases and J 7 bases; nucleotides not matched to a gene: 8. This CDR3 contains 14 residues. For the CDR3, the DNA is TGTGCCAGCAGCCTTATACAGGGGGCCGATGAAGCTTTCTTT. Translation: CASSLIQGADEAFF.

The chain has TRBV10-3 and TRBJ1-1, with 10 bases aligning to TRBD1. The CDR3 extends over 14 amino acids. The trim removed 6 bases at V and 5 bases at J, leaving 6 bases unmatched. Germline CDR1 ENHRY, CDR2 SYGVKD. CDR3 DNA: TGTGCCATCAGGGGGGACAGGGGATTGACTGAAGCTTTCTTT. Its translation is CAIRGDRGLTEAFF.

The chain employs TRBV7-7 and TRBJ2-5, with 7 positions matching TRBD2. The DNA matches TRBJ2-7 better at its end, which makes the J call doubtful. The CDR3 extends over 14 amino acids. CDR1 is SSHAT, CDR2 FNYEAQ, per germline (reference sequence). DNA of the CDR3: TGTGCTAGTAGCTTATCCGGGAGGCCCTACGAGCAGTACTTC. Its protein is CASSLSGRPYEQYF.

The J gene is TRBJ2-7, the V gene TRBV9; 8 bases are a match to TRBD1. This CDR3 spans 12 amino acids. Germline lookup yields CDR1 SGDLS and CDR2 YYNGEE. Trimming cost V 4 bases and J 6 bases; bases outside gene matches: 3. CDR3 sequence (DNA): TGTGCCAGCAGCCGCGGACAGGGCGAGCAGTACTTC. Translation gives CASSRGQGEQYF.

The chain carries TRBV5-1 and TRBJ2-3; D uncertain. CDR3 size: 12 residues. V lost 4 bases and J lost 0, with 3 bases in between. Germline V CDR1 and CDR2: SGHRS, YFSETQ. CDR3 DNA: TGCGCCAGCAGCCCAAGCACAGATACGCAGTATTTT. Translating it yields CASSPSTDTQYF.

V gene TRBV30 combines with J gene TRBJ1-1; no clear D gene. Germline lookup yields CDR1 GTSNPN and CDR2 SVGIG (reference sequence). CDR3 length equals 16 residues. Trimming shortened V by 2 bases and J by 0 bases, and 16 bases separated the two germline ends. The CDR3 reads CAWSPPWAGMNTEAFF. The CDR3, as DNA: TGTGCCTGGAGTCCCCCGTGGGCGGGGATGAACACTGAAGCTTTCTTT.

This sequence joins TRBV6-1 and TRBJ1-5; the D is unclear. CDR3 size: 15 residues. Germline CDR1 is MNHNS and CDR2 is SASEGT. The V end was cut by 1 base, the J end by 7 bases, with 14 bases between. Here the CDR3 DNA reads TGTGCCAGCAGTGAAGGAGGCACGCAAAGACAGCCCCAGCATTTT. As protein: CASSEGGTQRQPQHF.

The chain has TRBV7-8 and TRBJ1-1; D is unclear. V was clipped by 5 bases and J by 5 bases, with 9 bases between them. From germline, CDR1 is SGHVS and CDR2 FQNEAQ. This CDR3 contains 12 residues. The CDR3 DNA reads TGTGCCAGCAGCACCAGGAGGACTGAAGCTTTCTTT. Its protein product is CASSTRRTEAFF.

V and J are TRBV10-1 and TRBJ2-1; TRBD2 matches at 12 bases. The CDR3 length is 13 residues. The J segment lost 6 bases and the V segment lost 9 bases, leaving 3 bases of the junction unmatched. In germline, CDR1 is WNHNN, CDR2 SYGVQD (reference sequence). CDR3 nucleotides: TGCGCCAGTTCTAGCGGGGGGGGCAATGAGCAGTTCTTC. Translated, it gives CASSSGGGNEQFF.

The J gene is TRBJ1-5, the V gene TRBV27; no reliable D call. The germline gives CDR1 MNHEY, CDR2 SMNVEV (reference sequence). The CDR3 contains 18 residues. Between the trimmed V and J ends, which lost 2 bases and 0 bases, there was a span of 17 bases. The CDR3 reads CASSLIFGGYGSNQPQHF. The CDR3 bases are TGTGCCAGCAGTTTAATCTTTGGAGGGTATGGTAGCAATCAGCCCCAGCATTTT.

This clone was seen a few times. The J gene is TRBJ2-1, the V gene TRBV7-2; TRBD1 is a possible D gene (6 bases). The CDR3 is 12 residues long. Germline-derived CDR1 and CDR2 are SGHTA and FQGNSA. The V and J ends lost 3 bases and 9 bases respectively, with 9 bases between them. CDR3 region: CASSFQGSEQFF. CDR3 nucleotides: TGTGCCAGCAGCTTCCAGGGGTCTGAGCAGTTCTTC.